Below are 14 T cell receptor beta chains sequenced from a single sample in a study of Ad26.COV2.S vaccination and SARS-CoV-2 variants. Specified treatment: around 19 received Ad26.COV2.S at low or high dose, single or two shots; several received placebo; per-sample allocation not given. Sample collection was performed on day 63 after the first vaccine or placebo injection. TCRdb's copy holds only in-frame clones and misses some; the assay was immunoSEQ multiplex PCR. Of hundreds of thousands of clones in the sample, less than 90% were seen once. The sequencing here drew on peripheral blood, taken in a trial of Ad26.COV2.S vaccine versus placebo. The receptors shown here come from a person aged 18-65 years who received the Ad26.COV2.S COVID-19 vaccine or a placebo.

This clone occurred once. CDR3: CSASGSNTGELFF. CDR3 DNA sequence: TGCAGTGCTAGTGGGTCCAACACCGGGGAGCTGTTTTTT. The chain recombines TRBV20-1 with TRBJ2-2; the D is unclear. Trimming stripped 3 bases from V and 2 bases from J, with 7 bases between. Germline values: CDR1 DFQATT, CDR2 SNEGSKA (reference sequence). CDR3 length equals 13 residues.

The CDR3 DNA follows: TGTGCCAGCAGTTATCTTAGGCAGGCCCAGTACTTC. It is translated as CASSYLRQAQYF. The J gene is TRBJ2-5, the V gene TRBV6-2 or TRBV6-3, with D unresolved. V was shortened by 3 bases and J by 9 bases, with 11 bases between the two germline ends. This CDR3 is 12 amino acids long. From germline, CDR1 is MNHEY and CDR2 SVGEGT.

CDR3 DNA: TGTGCCAGCTCACGGACAGCCTACGAGCAGTACTTC. Amino acid sequence: CASSRTAYEQYF. V is TRBV18 and J is TRBJ2-7; D might be TRBD1 (6 bases). The CDR3 spans 12 residues. Germline CDR1 reads KGHSH; CDR2 reads LQKENI. V lost 4 bases to trimming and J lost 2 bases, with 6 bases between them.

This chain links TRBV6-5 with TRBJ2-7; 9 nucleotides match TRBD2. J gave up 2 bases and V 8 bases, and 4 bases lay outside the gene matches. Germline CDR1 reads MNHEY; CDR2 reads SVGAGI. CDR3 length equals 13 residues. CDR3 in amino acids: CASGASGTYEQYF. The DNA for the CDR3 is TGTGCCAGCGGGGCTAGCGGGACCTACGAGCAGTACTTC.

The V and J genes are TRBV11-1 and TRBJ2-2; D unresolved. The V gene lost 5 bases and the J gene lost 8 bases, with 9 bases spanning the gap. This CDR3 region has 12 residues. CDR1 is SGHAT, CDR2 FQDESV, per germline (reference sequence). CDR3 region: CASSPRPGELFF. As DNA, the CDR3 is TGTGCCAGCAGCCCCCGTCCTGGGGAGCTGTTTTTT. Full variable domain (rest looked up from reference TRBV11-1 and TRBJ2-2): EAEVAQSPRYKITEKSQAVAFWCDPISGHATLYWYRQILGQGPELLVQFQDESVVDDSQLPKDRFSAERLKGVDSTLKIQPAELGDSAMYLCASSPRPGELFFGEGSRLTVL.

The CDR3 nucleotides are TGTGCCAGCAGCCTCGACCGGCAATCGGCCCAGCATTTT. Translation gives CASSLDRQSAQHF. This chain uses TRBV7-8 with TRBJ1-5; D not certain. The CDR3 spans 13 residues. V dropped 5 bases and J dropped 11 bases, with 16 bases sitting between them. Germline V lookup: CDR1 SGHVS, CDR2 FQNEAQ. Drawing the rest from reference TRBV7-8 and TRBJ1-5, the complete variable domain is GAGVSQSPRYKVAKRGQDVALRCDPISGHVSLFWYQQALGQGPEFLTYFQNEAQLDKSGLPSDRFFAERPEGSVSTLKIQRTQQEDSAVYLCASSLDRQSAQHFGDGTRLSIL.

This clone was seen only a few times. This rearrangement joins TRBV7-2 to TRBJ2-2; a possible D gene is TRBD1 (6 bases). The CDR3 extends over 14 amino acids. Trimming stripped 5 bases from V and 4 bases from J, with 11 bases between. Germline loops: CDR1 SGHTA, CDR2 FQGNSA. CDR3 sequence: CASSPTGSTGELFF. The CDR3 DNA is TGTGCCAGCAGCCCGACAGGAAGCACCGGGGAGCTGTTTTTT.

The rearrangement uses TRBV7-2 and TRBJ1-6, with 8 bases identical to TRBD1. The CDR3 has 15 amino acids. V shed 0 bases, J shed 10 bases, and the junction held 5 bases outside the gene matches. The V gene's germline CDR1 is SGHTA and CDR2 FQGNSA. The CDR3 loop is CASSLAGTGGSPLHF. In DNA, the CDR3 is TGTGCCAGCAGCTTAGCTGGGACAGGCGGATCACCCCTCCACTTT.

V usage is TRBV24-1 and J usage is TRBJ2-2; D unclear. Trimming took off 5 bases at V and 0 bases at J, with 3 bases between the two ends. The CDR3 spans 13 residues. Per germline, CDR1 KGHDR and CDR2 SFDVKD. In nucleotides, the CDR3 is TGTGCCACCAGTGCCCCGAACACCGGGGAGCTGTTTTTT. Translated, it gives CATSAPNTGELFF.

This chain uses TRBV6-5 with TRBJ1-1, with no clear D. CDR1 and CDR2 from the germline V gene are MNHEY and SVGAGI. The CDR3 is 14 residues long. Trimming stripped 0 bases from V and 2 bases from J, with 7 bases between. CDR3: CASSYSITNTEAFF. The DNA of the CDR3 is TGTGCCAGCAGTTACTCGATTACAAACACTGAAGCTTTCTTT.

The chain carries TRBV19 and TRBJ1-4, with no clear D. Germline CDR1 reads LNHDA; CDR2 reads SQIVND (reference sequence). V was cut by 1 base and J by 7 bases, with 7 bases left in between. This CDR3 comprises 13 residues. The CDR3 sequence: CASSIVPAEKLFF. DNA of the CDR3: TGTGCCAGTAGTATAGTACCGGCTGAAAAACTGTTTTTT.

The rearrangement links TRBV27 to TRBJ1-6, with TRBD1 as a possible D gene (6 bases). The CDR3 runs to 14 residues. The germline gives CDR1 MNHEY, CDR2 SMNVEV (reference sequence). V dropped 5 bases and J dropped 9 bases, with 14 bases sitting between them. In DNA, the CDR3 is TGTGCCAGCAGTCCTACAGGGTCCCGTTCACCCCTCCACTTT. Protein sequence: CASSPTGSRSPLHF.

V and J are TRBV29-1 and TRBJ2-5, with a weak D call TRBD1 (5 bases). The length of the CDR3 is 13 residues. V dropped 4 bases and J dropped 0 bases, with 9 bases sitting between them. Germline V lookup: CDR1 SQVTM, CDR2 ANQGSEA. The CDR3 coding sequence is TGCAGCGTTGCAGGGATCGACCAAGAGACCCAGTACTTC. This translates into CSVAGIDQETQYF.

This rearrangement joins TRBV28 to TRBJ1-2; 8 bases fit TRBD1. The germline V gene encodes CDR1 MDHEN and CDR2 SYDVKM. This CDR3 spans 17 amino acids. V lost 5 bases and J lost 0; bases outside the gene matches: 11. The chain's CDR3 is CASSLRDRLLPNYGYTF. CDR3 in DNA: TGTGCCAGCAGTCTCCGGGACAGGCTCCTGCCTAACTATGGCTACACCTTC.